This T cell receptor beta chain was captured by sequencing in a study of beta chain features in type 1 diabetes. General study findings and limits: Any HLA type influence on TCRB rearrangement was left unresolved here.

Reverse transcription of all isolated RNA meant that expressed TCRB transcripts were sequenced. Assay used: immunoSEQ multiplex PCR; TCRdb lists only in-frame clones, some missing. The sample holds about 900,000 clones, about a sixth seen once. Sorting gave populations that all exceeded 95% purity. In the case of this clone: Antigen specificity is unknown.

Trimming removed 7 bases from V and 8 bases from J; junction bases left unmatched: 16. Germline V gene sequence: CDR1 SGDLS, CDR2 YYNGEE. This CDR3 comprises 17 residues. The sample taken for sequencing was naive CD4+ T cells from blood. The TCR was taken from a woman aged 18 to 35 in good health. The chain couples TRBV9 to TRBJ2-1, with TRBD2 matching over 12 bases. The chain's CDR3 is CASGGGLAGGPLDEQFF. The CDR3 DNA is TGTGCCAGCGGCGGCGGTCTAGCGGGAGGGCCTCTCGATGAGCAGTTCTTC.